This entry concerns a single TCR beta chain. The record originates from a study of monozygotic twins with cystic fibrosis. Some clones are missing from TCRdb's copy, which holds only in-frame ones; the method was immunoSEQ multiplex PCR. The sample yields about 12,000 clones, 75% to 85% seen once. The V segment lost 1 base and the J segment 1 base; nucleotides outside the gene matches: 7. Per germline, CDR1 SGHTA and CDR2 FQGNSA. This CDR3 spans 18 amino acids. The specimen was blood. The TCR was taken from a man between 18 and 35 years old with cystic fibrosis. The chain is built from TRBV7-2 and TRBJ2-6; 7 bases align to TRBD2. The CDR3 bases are TGTGCCAGCAGCTTAGTTTCGGGGGGAGGATCTGGGGCCAACGTCCTGACTTTC. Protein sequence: CASSLVSGGGSGANVLTF. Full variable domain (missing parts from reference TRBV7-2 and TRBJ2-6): GAGVSQSPSNKVTEKGKDVELRCDPISGHTALYWYRQSLGQGLEFLIYFQGNSAPDKSGLPSDRFSAERTGGSVSTLTIQRTQQEDSAVYLCASSLVSGGGSGANVLTFGAGSRLTVL.